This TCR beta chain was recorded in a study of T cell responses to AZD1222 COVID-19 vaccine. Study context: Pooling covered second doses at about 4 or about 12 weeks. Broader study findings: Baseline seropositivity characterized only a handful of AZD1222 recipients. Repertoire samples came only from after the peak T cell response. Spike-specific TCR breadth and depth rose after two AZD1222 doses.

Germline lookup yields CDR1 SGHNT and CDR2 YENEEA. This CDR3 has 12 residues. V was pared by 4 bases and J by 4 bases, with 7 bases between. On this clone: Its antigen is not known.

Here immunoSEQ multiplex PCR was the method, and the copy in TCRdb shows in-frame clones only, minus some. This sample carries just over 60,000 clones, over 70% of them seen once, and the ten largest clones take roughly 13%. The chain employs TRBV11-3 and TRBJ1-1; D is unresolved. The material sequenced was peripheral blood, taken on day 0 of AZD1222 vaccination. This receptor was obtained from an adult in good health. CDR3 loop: CASSSGGTEAFF. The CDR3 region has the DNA TGTGCCAGCAGCTCGGGCGGCACTGAAGCTTTCTTT.